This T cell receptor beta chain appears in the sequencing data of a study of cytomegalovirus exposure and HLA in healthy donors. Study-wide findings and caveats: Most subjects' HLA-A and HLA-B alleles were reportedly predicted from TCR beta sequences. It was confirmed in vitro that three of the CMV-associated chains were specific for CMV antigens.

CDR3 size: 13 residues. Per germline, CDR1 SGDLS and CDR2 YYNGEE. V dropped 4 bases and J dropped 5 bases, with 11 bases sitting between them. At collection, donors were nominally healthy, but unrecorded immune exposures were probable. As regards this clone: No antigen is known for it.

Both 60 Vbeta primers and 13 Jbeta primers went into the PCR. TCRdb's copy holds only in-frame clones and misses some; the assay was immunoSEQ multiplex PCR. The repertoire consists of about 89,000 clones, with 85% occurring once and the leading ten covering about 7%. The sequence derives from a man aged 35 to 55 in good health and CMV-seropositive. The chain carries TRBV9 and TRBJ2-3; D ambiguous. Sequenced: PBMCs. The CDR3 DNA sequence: TGTGCCAGCAGCATCGCTCCGGGAGATACGCAGTATTTT. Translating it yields CASSIAPGDTQYF.